The rows below give T cell receptor beta chains drawn from one sample of a study of OX40 agonist ivuxolimab in advanced cancers. TCRdb keeps only in-frame clones here, not all; method: immunoSEQ multiplex PCR. Among 55,000 to 70,000 clones listed, roughly four fifths were seen once. The material sequenced was CD4+ or CD8+ T cells sorted from blood, taken in a trial of the OX40 agonist ivuxolimab. The receptor set was obtained from an adult with an advanced solid tumor such as melanoma, head and neck, liver or kidney cancer. The CDR3 runs from the conserved cysteine through the conserved F or W. Each record gives: J gene, V gene, CDR3 protein.

TRBJ1-6,TRBV5-1,CASSTTGTVNSPLHF
TRBJ1-5,TRBV7-2,CASSLYSHLNSNQPQHF
TRBJ2-2,TRBV5-1,CASSLQGAGSTGELFF
TRBJ2-3,TRBV28,CASSLVAGGPDTQYF
TRBJ2-5,TRBV19,CASSDGAGNLGETQYF
TRBJ1-3,TRBV2,CASISGQGNTIYF
TRBJ2-4,TRBV6-1,CASMIGAQGSNIQYF
TRBJ2-3,TRBV27,CASSRSTTPDTQYF
TRBJ1-3,TRBV9,CASGGASSGNTIYF
TRBJ1-5,TRBV2,CASSASEAVGQPQHF
TRBJ2-5,TRBV30,CALTTGGETQYF
TRBJ1-2,TRBV6-1,CASEDLQQTGGYTF
TRBJ1-2,TRBV9,CASSGTDYGYTF
TRBJ1-1,TRBV30,CAKRDRGWTEAFF
TRBJ2-2,TRBV19,CASASFPGGLNTGELFF
TRBJ1-1,TRBV5-6,CASSFYSGVAFF
TRBJ1-6,TRBV4-2,CASSLEGDSYSPLHF
TRBJ1-2,TRBV7-3,CASSPTRAGGGYTF
TRBJ2-2,TRBV9,CASSVVWNTGELFF
TRBJ2-3,TRBV9,CASSVATGGDTQYF
TRBJ2-7,TRBV11-1,CASSLQEPTVDEQYF
TRBJ2-7,TRBV6-5,CASSYSGQPHYDEQYF
TRBJ2-5,TRBV5-6,CASSSRGRETQYF
TRBJ2-5,TRBV9,CASSEDPTGQETQYF
TRBJ2-3,TRBV19,CASSIEGTSGVGYTQYF
TRBJ2-3,TRBV7-3,CASSLFAAGTGINDTQYF
TRBJ2-5,TRBV6-1,CASSEVGTGGFETQYF
TRBJ2-1,TRBV27,CASAGGLYNEQFF
TRBJ1-6,TRBV21-1,CASSKRARKSPLHF
TRBJ1-2,TRBV9,CASSVAWEGGYTF
TRBJ1-2,TRBV11-2,CASSFDRDYGYTF
TRBJ2-7,TRBV7-2,CASSPNIFRDRGRVEQYF
TRBJ1-6,TRBV6-4,CASSWKGGSGSPLHF
TRBJ1-5,TRBV11-1,CASSPGTDNQPQHF
TRBJ2-5,TRBV19,CASSIGGGETQYF
TRBJ2-7,TRBV5-6,CASSLVTYEQYF
TRBJ2-7,TRBV7-2,CASSLHRDEQYF
TRBJ2-7,TRBV6-5,CASKRTGVADFEQYF
TRBJ1-2,TRBV5-6,CASSRERGYTF
TRBJ1-2,TRBV11-3,CASSSYSNYGYTF
TRBJ2-5,TRBV2,CASSELGARVTQYF
TRBJ2-2,TRBV30,CAWSVLGGGGGTGELFF
TRBJ2-5,TRBV29-1,CSVVQGYETQYF
TRBJ1-2,TRBV19,CASSDRGLYGYTF
TRBJ2-1,TRBV18,CASGQVSYNEQFF
TRBJ1-3,TRBV5-6,CASTQGGPSGNTIYF
TRBJ2-7,TRBV6-5,CASSPPGGPYEQYF
TRBJ1-5,TRBV7-2,CASTLPDQPQHF
TRBJ2-1,TRBV2,CASDFGLTYNEQFF
TRBJ1-5,TRBV7-9,CASSFINQPQHF
TRBJ2-7,TRBV7-6,CASSARDRGLYEQYF
TRBJ2-6,TRBV5-1,CASSLEGTSGANVLTF
TRBJ2-7,TRBV5-1,CASSFSSGSFGYEQYF
TRBJ2-1,TRBV5-1,CASSLGLDEQFF
TRBJ2-3,TRBV18,CASSPTALGADTQYF
TRBJ1-1,TRBV18,CASSPRGQNTEAFF